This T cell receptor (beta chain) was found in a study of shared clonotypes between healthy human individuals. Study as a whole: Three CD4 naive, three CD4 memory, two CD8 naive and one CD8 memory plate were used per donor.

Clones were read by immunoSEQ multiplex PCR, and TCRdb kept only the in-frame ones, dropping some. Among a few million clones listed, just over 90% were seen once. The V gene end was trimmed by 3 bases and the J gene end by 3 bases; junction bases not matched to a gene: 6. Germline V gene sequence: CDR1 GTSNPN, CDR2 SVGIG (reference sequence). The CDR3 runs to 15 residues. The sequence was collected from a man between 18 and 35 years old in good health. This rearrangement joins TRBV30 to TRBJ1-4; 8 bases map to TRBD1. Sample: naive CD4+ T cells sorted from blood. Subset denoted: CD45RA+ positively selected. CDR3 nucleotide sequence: TGTGCCTGGAGCCCTACAGGGGGGGCTAATGAAAAACTGTTTTTT. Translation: CAWSPTGGANEKLFF.